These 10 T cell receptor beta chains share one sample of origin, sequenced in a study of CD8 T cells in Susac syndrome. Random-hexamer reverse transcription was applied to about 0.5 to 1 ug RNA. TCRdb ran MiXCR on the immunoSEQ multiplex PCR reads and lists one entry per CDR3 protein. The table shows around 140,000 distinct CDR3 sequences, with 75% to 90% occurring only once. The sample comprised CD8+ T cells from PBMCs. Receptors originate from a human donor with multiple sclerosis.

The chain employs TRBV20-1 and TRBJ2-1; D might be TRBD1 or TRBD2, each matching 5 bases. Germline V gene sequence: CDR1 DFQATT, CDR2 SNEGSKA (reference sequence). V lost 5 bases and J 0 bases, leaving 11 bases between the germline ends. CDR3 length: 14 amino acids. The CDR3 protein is CSAGGSSSYNEQFF. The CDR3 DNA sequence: TGCAGTGCTGGGGGATCTAGCTCCTACAATGAGCAGTTCTTC.

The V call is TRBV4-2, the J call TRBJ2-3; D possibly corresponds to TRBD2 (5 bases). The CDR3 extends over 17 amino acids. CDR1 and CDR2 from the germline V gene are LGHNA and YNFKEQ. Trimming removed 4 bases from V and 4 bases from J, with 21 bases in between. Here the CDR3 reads CASSLDGPSGEADTQYF. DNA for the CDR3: TGTGCCAGCAGCCTCGATGGACCGTCCGGGGAAGCAGATACGCAGTATTTT.

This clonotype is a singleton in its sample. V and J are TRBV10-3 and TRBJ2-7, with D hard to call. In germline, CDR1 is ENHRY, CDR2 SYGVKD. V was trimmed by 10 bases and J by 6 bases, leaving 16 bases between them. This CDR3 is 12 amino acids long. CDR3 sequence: CASGPGPGEQYV. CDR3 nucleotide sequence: TGTGCCAGTGGCCCGGGCCCCGGCGAGCAGTACGTC.

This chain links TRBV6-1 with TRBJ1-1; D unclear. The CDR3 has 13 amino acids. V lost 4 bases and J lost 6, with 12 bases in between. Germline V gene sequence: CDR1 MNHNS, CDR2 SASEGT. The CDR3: CASSGVPNAEAFF. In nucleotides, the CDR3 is TGTGCCAGCAGTGGGGTTCCCAATGCTGAAGCTTTCTTT.

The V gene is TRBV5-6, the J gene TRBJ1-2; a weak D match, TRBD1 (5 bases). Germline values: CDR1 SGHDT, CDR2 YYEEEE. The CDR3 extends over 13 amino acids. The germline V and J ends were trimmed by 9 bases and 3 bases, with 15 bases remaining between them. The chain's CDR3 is CATSRQSDYGYTF. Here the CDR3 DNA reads TGTGCCACCTCTCGACAGAGTGACTATGGCTACACCTTC.

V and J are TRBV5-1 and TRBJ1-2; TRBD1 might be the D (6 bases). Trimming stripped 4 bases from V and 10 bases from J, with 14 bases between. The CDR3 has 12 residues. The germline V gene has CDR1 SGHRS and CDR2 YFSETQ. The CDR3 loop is CASSPERGDYTF. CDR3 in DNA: TGCGCCAGCAGCCCCGAGAGGGGGGACTACACCTTC.

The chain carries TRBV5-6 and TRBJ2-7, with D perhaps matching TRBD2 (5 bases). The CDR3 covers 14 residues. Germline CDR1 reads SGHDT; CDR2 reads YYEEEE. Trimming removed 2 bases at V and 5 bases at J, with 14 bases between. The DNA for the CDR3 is TGTGCCAGCAGCTTAAGCGGCGGTCTCGACGAGCAGTACTTC. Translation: CASSLSGGLDEQYF.

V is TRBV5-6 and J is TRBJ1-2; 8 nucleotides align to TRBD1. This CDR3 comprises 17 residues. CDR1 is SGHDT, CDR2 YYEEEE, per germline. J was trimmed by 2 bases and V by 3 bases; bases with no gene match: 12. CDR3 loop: CASSSKSQTGANYGYTF. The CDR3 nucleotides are TGTGCCAGCAGCTCAAAAAGCCAGACAGGGGCGAACTATGGCTACACCTTC.

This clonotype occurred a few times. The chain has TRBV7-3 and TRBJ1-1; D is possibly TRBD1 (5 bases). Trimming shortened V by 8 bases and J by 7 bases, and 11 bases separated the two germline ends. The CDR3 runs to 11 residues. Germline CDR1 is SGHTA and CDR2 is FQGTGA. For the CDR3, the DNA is TGTGCCAGCCTTATAGGGGTTGAAGCTTTCTTT. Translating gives CASLIGVEAFF.

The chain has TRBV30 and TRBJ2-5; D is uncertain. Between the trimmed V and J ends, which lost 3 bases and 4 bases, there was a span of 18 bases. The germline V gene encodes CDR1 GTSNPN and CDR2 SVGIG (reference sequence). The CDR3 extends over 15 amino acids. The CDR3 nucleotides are TGTGCCTGGAGCGAACCTACTGACGACGTAGAGACCCAGTACTTC. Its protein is CAWSEPTDDVETQYF.